The 8 T cell receptor beta chains below come from one sample, sequenced in a study of shared clonotypes between healthy human individuals. This table comes from immunoSEQ multiplex PCR, and its TCRdb copy is limited to in-frame clones, with some not included. The data hold roughly 2 million clones, with around 95% observed a single time. Sequencing input: naive CD4+ T cells sorted from blood. Subset given: CD45RA+ positively selected. The receptors come from a man aged 18 to 29 in good health.

This clone has only a few counts. V usage is TRBV27 and J usage is TRBJ1-2; D not resolved. From germline, CDR1 is MNHEY and CDR2 SMNVEV (reference sequence). Between the trimmed V and J ends, which lost 0 bases and 4 bases, there was a span of 12 bases. This CDR3 spans 15 amino acids. DNA for the CDR3: TGTGCCAGCAGTTTATCGAGTCGGATTATCTATGGCTACACCTTC. It translates to CASSLSSRIIYGYTF.

The V gene is TRBV4-1, the J gene TRBJ1-6; the match to TRBD1 covers 9 bases. The CDR3 spans 15 residues. After removal of 2 bases from V and 9 bases from J, the junction contained 5 bases not matched to a gene. Germline CDR1 and CDR2: MGHRA and YSYEKL. CDR3: CASSQPQGASSPLHF. In DNA form, the CDR3 reads TGCGCCAGCAGCCAACCACAGGGGGCGAGTTCACCCCTCCACTTT.

This sequence joins TRBV9 and TRBJ1-2; D possibly corresponds to TRBD1 (6 bases). The CDR3 loop spans 15 amino acids. Trimming stripped 0 bases from V and 3 bases from J, with 12 bases between. From germline, CDR1 is SGDLS and CDR2 YYNGEE. CDR3 in amino acids: CASSVAGGADYGYTF. The CDR3 nucleotides are TGTGCCAGCAGCGTAGCGGGGGGGGCGGACTATGGCTACACCTTC.

V is TRBV6-6 and J is TRBJ2-2; no firm D call. The CDR3 spans 14 residues. With 8 bases removed from V and 3 bases from J, the gap between germline ends came to 13 bases. The V gene's germline CDR1 is MNHNY and CDR2 SVGAGI (reference sequence). This CDR3 reads CASAISGYTGELFF. CDR3 in DNA: TGTGCCAGCGCGATCTCCGGTTACACCGGGGAGCTGTTTTTT.

To note about this clone: Other nucleotide sequences in the sample specify the same CDR3. This chain uses TRBV18 with TRBJ1-2; TRBD1 aligns across 8 bases. The length of the CDR3 is 12 residues. The V segment lost 4 bases and the J segment 8 bases; nucleotides outside the gene matches: 3. Germline lookup yields CDR1 KGHSH and CDR2 LQKENI. The CDR3 loop is CASSLDRGGYTF. For the CDR3, the DNA is TGTGCCAGCTCACTTGACAGGGGCGGCTACACCTTC.

Points on this clone: The sample holds other DNA sequences that translate to the same CDR3. The gene calls are TRBV6-1 and TRBJ1-2, with D perhaps TRBD1 (6 bases). V shed 6 bases and J shed 5 bases, with 13 bases lying between them. This CDR3 contains 13 residues. Per germline, CDR1 MNHNS and CDR2 SASEGT. The CDR3 nucleotides read TGTGCCAGCAGGCCGGGACAATCATATGGCTACACCTTC. Its translation is CASRPGQSYGYTF.

The chain uses TRBV4-1 and TRBJ2-3, with 11 bases identical to TRBD1. Germline loops: CDR1 MGHRA, CDR2 YSYEKL. The CDR3 is made up of 16 amino acids. After removal of 4 bases from V and 4 bases from J, the junction contained 7 bases not matched to a gene. The CDR3 loop is CASSLDGQGAPDTQYF. The CDR3 DNA reads as TGCGCCAGCAGCCTAGACGGACAGGGGGCTCCAGATACGCAGTATTTT.

This chain connects TRBV11-2 to TRBJ1-1; the match to TRBD1 covers 9 bases. This CDR3 contains 14 residues. The germline V gene encodes CDR1 SGHAT and CDR2 FQNNGV. The V and J ends lost 7 bases and 7 bases, in that order; junction bases with no gene match: 10. The CDR3 loop reads CASNPQGAVGEAFF. The CDR3 DNA sequence: TGTGCCAGCAACCCACAGGGGGCCGTGGGTGAAGCTTTCTTT.